These T cell receptor beta chains were read from a single sample in a study of cytomegalovirus exposure and HLA in healthy donors. Clones were read by immunoSEQ multiplex PCR, and TCRdb kept only the in-frame ones, dropping some. Seen here are about 42,000 clones, approximately 55% observed once, and the top ten hold about 12%. Sequencing used PBMCs. Every receptor here comes from a human donor in good health. Each CDR3 is given with its conserved first and last residue. Each record gives: J gene, D gene, V gene, clone size, CDR3 protein, CDR3 DNA. A D gene is named only where the DNA matches it firmly. The listing skips clone size in some rows; elsewhere it reads once, few, many or a size class.

J: TRBJ1-2
D: TRBD1
V: TRBV14
size: NA
CDR3: CASSPGQGDVYGYTF
DNA: TGTGCCAGCAGCCCGGGACAGGGGGACGTGTATGGCTACACCTTC

J: TRBJ2-5
D: TRBD2
V: TRBV11-1
size: once
CDR3: CASSLDLPSGGTETQYF
DNA: TGTGCCAGCAGCTTAGATCTTCCTAGCGGGGGTACGGAGACCCAGTACTTC

J: TRBJ2-7
D: NA
V: TRBV7-9
size: NA
CDR3: CASSPGTGAYEQYF
DNA: TGTGCCAGCAGCCCCGGGACGGGAGCCTACGAGCAGTACTTC

J: TRBJ2-5
D: TRBD1
V: TRBV5-4
size: once
CDR3: CASSIFDRGRGETQYF
DNA: TGTGCCAGCAGCATTTTTGACAGGGGGCGGGGAGAGACCCAGTACTTC

J: TRBJ2-7
D: NA
V: TRBV19
size: NA
CDR3: CASSSGMQSYEQYF
DNA: TGTGCCAGTAGTAGCGGGATGCAATCCTACGAGCAGTACTTC

J: TRBJ1-1
D: TRBD1
V: TRBV5-1
size: few
CDR3: CASSFGTANTEAFF
DNA: TGCGCCAGCAGCTTCGGGACAGCGAACACTGAAGCTTTCTTT

J: TRBJ2-7
D: TRBD1
V: TRBV28
size: once
CDR3: CASSLDRGPYEQYF
DNA: TGTGCCAGCAGTTTGGACAGGGGTCCCTACGAGCAGTACTTC

J: TRBJ2-7
D: TRBD1
V: TRBV20-1
size: few
CDR3: CSAGQEYEQYF
DNA: TGCAGTGCTGGACAGGAGTACGAGCAGTACTTC

J: TRBJ2-1
D: NA
V: TRBV7-2
size: NA
CDR3: CASSLGFREEQFF
DNA: TGTGCCAGCAGCTTAGGTTTCCGGGAGGAGCAGTTCTTC

J: TRBJ2-5
D: TRBD1
V: TRBV11-2
size: NA
CDR3: CASSLGDRDQETQYF
DNA: TGTGCCAGCAGCTTAGGGGACAGGGACCAAGAGACCCAGTACTTC

J: TRBJ1-6
D: TRBD1
V: TRBV14
size: NA
CDR3: CASSQETGWNYNSPLHF
DNA: TGTGCCAGCAGCCAAGAGACAGGGTGGAACTATAATTCACCCCTCCACTTT

J: TRBJ1-2
D: TRBD1
V: TRBV11-2
size: few
CDR3: CASRKPQGGGGYTF
DNA: TGTGCCAGCAGAAAACCGCAGGGGGGCGGTGGCTACACCTTC

J: TRBJ1-2
D: NA
V: TRBV6-6
size: NA
CDR3: CASLRDYGYTF
DNA: TGTGCCTCCCTGAGGGACTATGGCTACACCTTC

J: TRBJ1-1
D: NA
V: TRBV5-4
size: NA
CDR3: CASSLPGRLVTDTEAFF
DNA: TGTGCCAGCAGCTTACCTGGGAGGTTGGTGACAGACACTGAAGCTTTCTTT

J: TRBJ2-3
D: NA
V: TRBV9
size: once
CDR3: CASSVALVPDTQYF
DNA: TGTGCCAGCAGCGTAGCGCTAGTGCCGGATACGCAGTATTTT

J: TRBJ2-5
D: NA
V: TRBV5-1
size: few
CDR3: CASSLDGRGGEETQYF
DNA: TGCGCCAGCAGCTTGGATGGTAGAGGAGGCGAAGAGACCCAGTACTTC

J: TRBJ1-6
D: NA
V: TRBV28
size: NA
CDR3: CASGSSYNSPLHF
DNA: TGTGCCAGCGGGAGCTCCTATAATTCACCCCTCCACTTT

J: TRBJ1-2
D: NA
V: TRBV9
size: NA
CDR3: CASSVTGNGYTF
DNA: TGTGCCAGCAGCGTAACAGGGAACGGCTACACCTTC